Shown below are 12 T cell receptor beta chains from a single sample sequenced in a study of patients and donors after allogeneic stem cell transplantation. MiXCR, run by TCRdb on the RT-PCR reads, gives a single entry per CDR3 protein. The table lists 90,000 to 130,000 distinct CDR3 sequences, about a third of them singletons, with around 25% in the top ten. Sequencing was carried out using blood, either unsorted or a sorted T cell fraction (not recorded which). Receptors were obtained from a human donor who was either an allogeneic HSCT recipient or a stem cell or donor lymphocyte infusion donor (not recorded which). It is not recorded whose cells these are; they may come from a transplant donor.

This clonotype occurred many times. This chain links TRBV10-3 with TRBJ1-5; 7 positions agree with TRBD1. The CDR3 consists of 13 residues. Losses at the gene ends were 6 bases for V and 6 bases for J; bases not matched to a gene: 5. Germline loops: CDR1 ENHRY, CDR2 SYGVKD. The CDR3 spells CAISTGVGQPQHF. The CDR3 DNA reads TGTGCCATCAGCACAGGGGTGGGTCAGCCCCAGCATTTT.

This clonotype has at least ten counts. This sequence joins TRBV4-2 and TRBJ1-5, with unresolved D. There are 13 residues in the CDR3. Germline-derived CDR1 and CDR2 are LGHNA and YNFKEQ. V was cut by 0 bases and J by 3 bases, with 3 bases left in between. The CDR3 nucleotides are TGTGCCAGCAGCCAAGAGCACAATCAGCCCCAGCATTTT. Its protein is CASSQEHNQPQHF.

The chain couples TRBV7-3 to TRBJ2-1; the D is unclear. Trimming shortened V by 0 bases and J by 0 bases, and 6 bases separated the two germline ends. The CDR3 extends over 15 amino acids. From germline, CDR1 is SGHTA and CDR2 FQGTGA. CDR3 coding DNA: TGTGCCAGCAGCTTAACGGGCTCCTCCTACAATGAGCAGTTCTTC. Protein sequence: CASSLTGSSYNEQFF.

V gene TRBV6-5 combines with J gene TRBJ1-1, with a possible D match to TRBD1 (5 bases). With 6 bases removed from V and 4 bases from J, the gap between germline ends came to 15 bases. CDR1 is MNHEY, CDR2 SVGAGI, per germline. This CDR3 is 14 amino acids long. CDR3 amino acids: CASSPNRRSTEAFF. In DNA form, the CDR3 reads TGTGCCAGCAGCCCCAACAGGAGGAGCACTGAAGCTTTCTTT.

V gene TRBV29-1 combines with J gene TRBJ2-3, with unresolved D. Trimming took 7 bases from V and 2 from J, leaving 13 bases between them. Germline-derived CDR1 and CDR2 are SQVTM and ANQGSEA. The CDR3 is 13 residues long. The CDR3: CSAQRSSTDTQYF. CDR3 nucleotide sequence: TGCAGCGCCCAACGGAGCTCCACAGATACGCAGTATTTT.

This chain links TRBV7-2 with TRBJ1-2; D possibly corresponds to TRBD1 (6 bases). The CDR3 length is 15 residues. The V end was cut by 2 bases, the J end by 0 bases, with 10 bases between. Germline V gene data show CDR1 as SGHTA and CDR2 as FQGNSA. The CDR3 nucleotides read TGTGCCAGCAGCTTACGGTACAGGGCTAACTATGGCTACACCTTC. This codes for CASSLRYRANYGYTF.

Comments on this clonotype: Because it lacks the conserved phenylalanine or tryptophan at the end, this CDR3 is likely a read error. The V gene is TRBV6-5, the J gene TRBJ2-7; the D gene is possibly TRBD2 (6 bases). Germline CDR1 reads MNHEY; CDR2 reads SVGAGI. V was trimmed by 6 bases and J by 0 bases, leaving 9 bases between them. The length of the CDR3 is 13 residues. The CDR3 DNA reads TGTGCCAGCAGGCGCGGGGTCTCCTACGAGCAGTACCTC. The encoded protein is CASRRGVSYEQYL.

This CDR3 is CASSQEVQGWAQPQHF. The CDR3 region has the DNA TGCGCCAGCAGCCAGGAAGTTCAGGGGTGGGCCCAGCCCCAGCATTTT. The V and J genes are TRBV4-1 and TRBJ1-5; TRBD1 might be the D (6 bases). Trimming removed 3 bases at V and 7 bases at J, with 19 bases between. Germline V gene lookup returns CDR1 MGHRA and CDR2 YSYEKL. This CDR3 has 16 residues.

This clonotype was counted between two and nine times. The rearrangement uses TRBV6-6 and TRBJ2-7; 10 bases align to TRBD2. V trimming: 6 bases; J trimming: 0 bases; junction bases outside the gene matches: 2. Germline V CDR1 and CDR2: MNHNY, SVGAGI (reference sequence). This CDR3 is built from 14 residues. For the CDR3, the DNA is TGTGCCAGCAGACCTAGCGGGAGCTCCTACGAGCAGTACTTC. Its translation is CASRPSGSSYEQYF.

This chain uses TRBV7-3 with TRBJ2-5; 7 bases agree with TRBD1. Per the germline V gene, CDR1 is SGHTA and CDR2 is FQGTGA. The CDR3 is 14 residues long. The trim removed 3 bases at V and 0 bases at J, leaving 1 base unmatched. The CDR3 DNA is TGTGCCAGCAGCTTGACAGGGAACCAAGAGACCCAGTACTTC. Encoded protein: CASSLTGNQETQYF.

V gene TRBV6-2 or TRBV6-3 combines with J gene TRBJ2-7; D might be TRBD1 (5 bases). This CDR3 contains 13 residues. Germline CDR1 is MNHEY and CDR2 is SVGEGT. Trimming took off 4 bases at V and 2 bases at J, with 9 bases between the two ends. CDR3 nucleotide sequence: TGTGCCAGCAGTTTCACAGGAGCCTACGAGCAGTACTTC. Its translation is CASSFTGAYEQYF.

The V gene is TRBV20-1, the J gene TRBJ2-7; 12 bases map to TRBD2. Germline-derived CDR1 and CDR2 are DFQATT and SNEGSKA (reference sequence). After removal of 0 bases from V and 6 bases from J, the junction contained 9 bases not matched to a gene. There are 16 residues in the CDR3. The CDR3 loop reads CSARDVWTSGMGEQYF. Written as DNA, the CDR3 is TGCAGTGCTAGAGATGTTTGGACTAGCGGGATGGGCGAGCAGTACTTC.